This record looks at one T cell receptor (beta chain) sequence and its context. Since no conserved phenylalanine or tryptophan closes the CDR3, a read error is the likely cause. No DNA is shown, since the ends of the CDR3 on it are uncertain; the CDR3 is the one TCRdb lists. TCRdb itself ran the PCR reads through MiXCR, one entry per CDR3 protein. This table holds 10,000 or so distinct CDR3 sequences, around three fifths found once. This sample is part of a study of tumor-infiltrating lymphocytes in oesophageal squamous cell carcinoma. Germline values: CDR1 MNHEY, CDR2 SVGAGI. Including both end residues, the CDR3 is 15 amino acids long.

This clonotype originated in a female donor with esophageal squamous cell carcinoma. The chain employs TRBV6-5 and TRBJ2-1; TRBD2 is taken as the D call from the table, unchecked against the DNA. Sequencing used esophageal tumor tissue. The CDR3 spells CASSSRQMEGYTFGS.